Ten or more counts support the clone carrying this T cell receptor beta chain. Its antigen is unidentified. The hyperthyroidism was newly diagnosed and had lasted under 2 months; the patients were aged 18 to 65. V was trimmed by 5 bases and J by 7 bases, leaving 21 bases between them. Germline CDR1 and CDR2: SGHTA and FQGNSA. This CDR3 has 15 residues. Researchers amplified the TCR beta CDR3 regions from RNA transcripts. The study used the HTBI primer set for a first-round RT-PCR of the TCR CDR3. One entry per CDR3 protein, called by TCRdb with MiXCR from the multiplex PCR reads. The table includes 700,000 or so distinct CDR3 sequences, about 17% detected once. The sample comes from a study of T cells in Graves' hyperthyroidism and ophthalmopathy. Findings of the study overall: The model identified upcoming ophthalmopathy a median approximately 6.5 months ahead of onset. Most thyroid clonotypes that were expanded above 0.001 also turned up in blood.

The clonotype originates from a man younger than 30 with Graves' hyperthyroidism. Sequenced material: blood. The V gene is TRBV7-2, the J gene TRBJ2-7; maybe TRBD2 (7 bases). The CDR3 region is CASSTSGGGRGEQYF. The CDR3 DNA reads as TGTGCCAGCAGCACGTCCGGCGGGGGCCGCGGGGAGCAGTACTTC.